These 9 T cell receptor beta chains were sequenced from one sample in a study of T cell changes during pregnancy in multiple sclerosis. This table comes from immunoSEQ multiplex PCR, and its TCRdb copy is limited to in-frame clones, with some not included. The sample has 40,000 to 45,000 clones, about 91% seen once. The material sequenced was CD4+ T cells from peripheral blood mononuclear cells, taken in the second trimester of pregnancy. Receptors originate from a female donor in good health, enrolled as a control in a pregnancy study.

The chain employs TRBV7-2 and TRBJ2-7; D is perhaps TRBD2 (6 bases). The CDR3 length is 17 residues. V was cut by 3 bases and J by 5 bases, with 23 bases left in between. In germline, CDR1 is SGHTA, CDR2 FQGNSA. In DNA, the CDR3 is TGTGCCAGCAGCTTGGGGTCCTTGGCGGGAAGAGGAAACGAGCAGTACTTC. It specifies CASSLGSLAGRGNEQYF.

This sequence joins TRBV6-5 and TRBJ2-1; the D is unclear. CDR1 is MNHEY and CDR2 is SVGAGI in the germline V gene. V lost 8 bases and J 0 bases, leaving 11 bases between the germline ends. CDR3 length: 14 amino acids. CDR3 sequence reads: CASRMASSYNEQFF. For the CDR3, the DNA is TGTGCCAGCCGAATGGCAAGCTCCTACAATGAGCAGTTCTTC.

The chain joins TRBV6-5 to TRBJ2-1; D call uncertain. CDR3 length: 13 residues. Germline CDR1 reads MNHEY; CDR2 reads SVGAGI. The ends were cut back, 2 bases at V and 7 bases at J, with 9 bases in the middle. The CDR3 loop is CASSYLGRNEQFF. CDR3 DNA sequence: TGTGCCAGCAGTTACCTAGGTCGAAATGAGCAGTTCTTC.

The V and J genes are TRBV7-9 and TRBJ2-3; D is ambiguous. Per the germline V gene, CDR1 is SEHNR and CDR2 is FQNEAQ (reference sequence). The CDR3 sequence is 14 residues long. V lost 3 bases, J lost 2 bases, and 9 bases lay in between. CDR3 nucleotides: TGTGCCAGCAGCTTCGACTCGATCACAGATACGCAGTATTTT. Protein product: CASSFDSITDTQYF.

The chain links TRBV4-1 to TRBJ2-1; 10 bases fit TRBD2. The CDR3 consists of 16 residues. CDR1 and CDR2 from the germline V gene are MGHRA and YSYEKL. V dropped 2 bases and J dropped 8; count of bases not matched to a gene: 9. The CDR3 region has the DNA TGCGCCAGCAGCCAATACCAGCGGGGGGGGTCGGATGAGCAGTTCTTC. It encodes CASSQYQRGGSDEQFF.

The CDR3 region has the DNA TGTGCCAGCTCACTGAACAGAAAAGGCCCTAATGAAAAACTGTTTTTT. Its translation is CASSLNRKGPNEKLFF. The chain employs TRBV18 and TRBJ1-4; D unclear. The CDR3 is 16 amino acids. Trimming took 4 bases from V and 3 from J, leaving 15 bases between them. Germline loops: CDR1 KGHSH, CDR2 LQKENI.

This rearrangement joins TRBV7-3 to TRBJ2-1; 15 nucleotides agree with TRBD2. The CDR3 is made up of 13 amino acids. The V and J ends lost 4 bases and 14 bases, in that order; junction bases with no gene match: 3. Germline lookup yields CDR1 SGHTA and CDR2 FQGTGA. CDR3 sequence (DNA): TGTGCCAGCAGCTCAGGACTAGCGGGGGGGAAGTTCTTC. It codes for CASSSGLAGGKFF.

The rearrangement joins TRBV9 to TRBJ2-7; the match to TRBD1 covers 8 bases. The germline V gene has CDR1 SGDLS and CDR2 YYNGEE. With 3 bases clipped from V and 3 bases from J, the junction kept 8 bases outside the gene matches. The CDR3 runs 15 residues. CDR3 in amino acids: CASSAGGQPDYEQYF. The CDR3 nucleotides are TGTGCCAGCAGCGCAGGGGGCCAGCCGGACTACGAGCAGTACTTC.

The gene calls are TRBV14 and TRBJ2-3, with 7 bases lining up with TRBD1. The trim removed 4 bases at V and 2 bases at J, leaving 3 bases unmatched. Germline V lookup: CDR1 SGHDN, CDR2 FVKESK. The CDR3 contains 14 residues. The CDR3 loop is CASSRQGYTDTQYF. Written as DNA, the CDR3 is TGTGCCAGCAGCCGACAGGGCTACACAGATACGCAGTATTTT.